This T cell receptor (beta chain) was captured by sequencing in a study of breast tumors, draining lymph nodes, adjacent tissues. The study's findings and limits: Most tumor T cells seemingly derive from lymph node, then expand in tumor. That most tumor T cells come from lymph nodes remained unproven. Compared with lymph nodes, tumors were less diverse; compared with nontumor tissue, more.

V lost 5 bases to trimming and J lost 6 bases, with 10 bases between them. Germline V gene data show CDR1 as SEHNR and CDR2 as FQNEAQ (reference sequence). CDR3 length equals 13 residues. Points on this clonotype: Its antigen remains unknown.

Breast cancer patients provided tissue from their axillary draining lymph nodes. In TCRdb, the multiplex PCR reads were re-called with MiXCR into one record per CDR3 protein. The data hold fewer than 200,000 distinct CDR3 sequences, with 30% to 35% observed a single time. The sample comprised axillary lymph node tissue. This receptor was obtained from a female donor with breast cancer. Some clones in this sample may be carry-over from other donors' samples. The chain combines TRBV7-9 with TRBJ2-2, with D perhaps being TRBD1 or TRBD2 (5 bases each). Here the CDR3 reads CASSVGTAGELFF. CDR3 nucleotide sequence: TGTGCCAGCAGCGTAGGGACGGCCGGGGAGCTGTTTTTT.